A single sample is the source of the 12 T cell receptor beta chains below, sequenced in a study of cytomegalovirus exposure and HLA in healthy donors. PCR involved 60 Vbeta and 13 Jbeta primers. Profiled with immunoSEQ multiplex PCR; TCRdb holds only in-frame clones, not every one. The sample includes about 190,000 clones, more than 65% of them seen just once. Sequenced input: PBMCs. The receptor source for this set is a woman in her thirties in good health and CMV-seropositive.

The chain couples TRBV28 to TRBJ1-1, with D possibly TRBD1 on 5 matching bases. This CDR3 has 13 amino acids. Germline V gene lookup returns CDR1 MDHEN and CDR2 SYDVKM. V lost 5 bases and J lost 2, with 9 bases in between. The CDR3 nucleotides read TGTGCCAGCAGTGTCACAGGCAACACTGAAGCTTTCTTT. Its translation: CASSVTGNTEAFF.

The chain recombines TRBV27 with TRBJ2-7, with D possibly being TRBD1 (6 bases). The V and J ends lost 4 bases and 0 bases respectively, with 10 bases between them. In germline, CDR1 is MNHEY, CDR2 SMNVEV (reference sequence). This CDR3 spans 14 amino acids. CDR3 region: CASSSGTSSYEQYF. The DNA for the CDR3 is TGTGCCAGCAGTTCCGGGACAAGCTCCTACGAGCAGTACTTC.

A few counts support this clone. CDR3 in DNA: TGTGCCAGCAGTTTACGGGCACCGGGACTAGCGGGAGGGCCGCCCTACGAGCAGTACTTC. Translated, it gives CASSLRAPGLAGGPPYEQYF. The V and J genes are TRBV27 and TRBJ2-7, with 16 bases aligning to TRBD2. Trimming at V came to 2 bases and at J to 2 bases, leaving 12 bases not matched to a gene. Per the germline V gene, CDR1 is MNHEY and CDR2 is SMNVEV (reference sequence). The CDR3 spans 20 residues.

CDR3 sequence (DNA): TGTGCCAGCAGTGGGGCATCAGCGGGAGCCTACGAGCAGTACTTC. Residues: CASSGASAGAYEQYF. The chain has TRBV28 and TRBJ2-7; TRBD2 agrees at 8 bases. The V gene end was trimmed by 5 bases and the J gene end by 2 bases; junction bases not matched to a gene: 8. Germline V gives CDR1 MDHEN, CDR2 SYDVKM. The CDR3 spans 15 residues. The full variable domain, completed using reference TRBV28 and TRBJ2-7, is DVKVTQSSRYLVKRTGEKVFLECVQDMDHENMFWYRQDPGLGLRLIYFSYDVKMKEKGDIPEGYSVSREKKERFSLILESASTNQTSMYLCASSGASAGAYEQYFGPGTRLTVT.

This clone has only a few counts. V gene TRBV6-6 combines with J gene TRBJ1-2; no clear D. CDR1 is MNHNY and CDR2 is SVGAGI in the germline V gene (reference sequence). Trimming stripped 7 bases from V and 0 bases from J, with 6 bases between. This CDR3 is built from 12 residues. The CDR3 DNA follows: TGTGCCAGCACTCCGGCTAACTATGGCTACACCTTC. It specifies CASTPANYGYTF.

The rearrangement uses TRBV5-1 and TRBJ2-7; maybe TRBD2 (6 bases). Germline V lookup: CDR1 SGHRS, CDR2 YFSETQ. V was pared by 0 bases and J by 0 bases, with 13 bases between. The CDR3 has 16 amino acids. CDR3 sequence reads: CASSLGGTGSSYEQYF. Written as DNA, the CDR3 is TGCGCCAGCAGCTTGGGCGGGACTGGTTCCTCCTACGAGCAGTACTTC.

V is TRBV6-1 and J is TRBJ1-4; D is undetermined. Germline V lookup: CDR1 MNHNS, CDR2 SASEGT. The CDR3 has 15 amino acids. V was cut by 1 base and J by 0 bases, with 6 bases left in between. CDR3 region: CASSEVRSTNEKLFF. CDR3 coding DNA: TGTGCCAGCAGTGAAGTCAGGTCAACTAATGAAAAACTGTTTTTT.

The rearrangement links TRBV9 to TRBJ2-7; the match to TRBD2 covers 7 bases. The trim removed 0 bases at V and 7 bases at J, leaving 10 bases unmatched. The CDR3 consists of 15 residues. Germline assignment: CDR1 SGDLS and CDR2 YYNGEE. The CDR3 region is CASSVGGGSNREQYF. CDR3 sequence (DNA): TGTGCCAGCAGCGTAGGCGGCGGGAGTAATCGGGAGCAGTACTTC.

This clone came up once. The gene calls are TRBV15 and TRBJ2-1, with TRBD1 identical over 8 bases. CDR1 and CDR2 from the germline V gene are LNHNV and YYDKDF (reference sequence). The ends lost 2 bases at V and 5 bases at J; junction bases unmatched: 23. The CDR3 consists of 21 residues. The CDR3 region has the DNA TGTGCCACCAGCAGACAACCGACCACGATCTCGCGGGACAGGAAGAACAATGAGCAGTTCTTC. This sequence encodes CATSRQPTTISRDRKNNEQFF.

The chain joins TRBV27 to TRBJ1-5; D gene unclear. V was shortened by 9 bases and J by 5 bases, with 11 bases between the two germline ends. This CDR3 contains 12 residues. The germline gives CDR1 MNHEY, CDR2 SMNVEV (reference sequence). For the CDR3, the DNA is TGTGCCAGTTCTAATCCCCATCAGCCCCAGCATTTT. Its protein is CASSNPHQPQHF.

As for this clone: Other DNA sequences from this sample encode an identical CDR3 as well. The DNA of the CDR3 is TGCGCCAGCAGCTTGGAACGGGGTGGCTATGGCTACACCTTC. This codes for CASSLERGGYGYTF. The chain uses TRBV5-1 and TRBJ1-2; D not certain. The CDR3 has 14 amino acids. V lost 0 bases and J 4 bases, leaving 10 bases between the germline ends. Germline CDR1 reads SGHRS; CDR2 reads YFSETQ.

V gene TRBV7-8 combines with J gene TRBJ1-5, with 7 bases that match TRBD1. This CDR3 is built from 15 residues. V was clipped by 5 bases and J by 4 bases; unmatched bases: 8. Looked up from germline, CDR1 is SGHVS and CDR2 is FQNEAQ. The CDR3 sequence is CASSPGTALNQPQHF. In DNA form, the CDR3 reads TGTGCCAGCAGCCCCGGGACAGCTCTAAATCAGCCCCAGCATTTT.